The clone carrying this T cell receptor beta chain was observed a few times. Its antigen remains unidentified. The isolated RNA, all of it, was reverse transcribed, so expressed TCRB transcripts were what got sequenced. Profiling relied on immunoSEQ multiplex PCR, and the TCRdb table lists in-frame clones only, not all of them. The data contain under 250,000 clones, roughly 13% of them singletons. J was trimmed by 4 bases and V by 4 bases; bases with no gene match: 9. Germline-derived CDR1 and CDR2 are SGDLS and YYNGEE. The CDR3 sequence is 16 residues long. The data are from a study of beta chain features in type 1 diabetes. Findings and limits, study-wide: An over-representation of cells with high TCR expression could result from cDNA sequencing. Shorter TCRB CDR3s, moderately but significantly so, marked every one of the four CD4+ subsets in Type 1 diabetes patients.

This clonotype originated in a man aged 25 to 45 with type 1 diabetes. V is TRBV9 and J is TRBJ1-2, with TRBD1 identical over 11 bases. The specimen sequenced was naive CD4+ T cells from blood. The CDR3 bases are TGTGCCAGCAGCTCCGGGACAGGGGGATTGGGCTATGGCTACACCTTC. It encodes CASSSGTGGLGYGYTF.